The next 32 T cell receptor beta chains were all read from a single sample in a study of blood T cell repertoires in COVID-19 (dated by TCRdb to 2020 to 2021). The library was made by the immunoSEQ multiplex PCR assay. The clones in this table, taken by TCRdb from immuneACCESS, are in-frame only. Not every clone is retained; where verified, under half of the shortfall comes from an unresolved V gene, and the cause of the rest is unknown. The sample table holds 350,000 or so clones, of which roughly 90% were seen once. The top ten clonotypes cover 0.95% to 1.1% of the sample. The material sequenced was PBMCs or T cells enriched from blood (not recorded which). The receptors derive from a woman aged 30 to 39 who had been exposed to COVID-19.

V gene TRBV7-8 combines with J gene TRBJ2-1; 9 bases line up with TRBD2. The germline V gene has CDR1 SGHVS and CDR2 FQNEAQ. The CDR3 extends over 17 amino acids. With V trimmed by 1 base and J by 1 base, 5 bases remained unmatched. This chain's CDR3 is CASSLVKAGGSYNEQFF. CDR3 bases: TGTGCCAGCAGCTTAGTAAAGGCGGGAGGGTCCTACAATGAGCAGTTCTTC.

The chain is built from TRBV2 and TRBJ1-1, with D hard to call. Germline values: CDR1 SNHLY, CDR2 FYNNEI. The CDR3 covers 13 residues. Trimming removed 1 base at V and 3 bases at J, with 6 bases between. The CDR3 here is CASSEVSDTEAFF. Here the CDR3 DNA reads TGTGCCAGCAGTGAAGTTTCGGACACTGAAGCTTTCTTT.

The table lists this clone with a few counts. This rearrangement joins TRBV4-1 to TRBJ2-1; D is ambiguous. From germline, CDR1 is MGHRA and CDR2 YSYEKL. The ends were cut back, 0 bases at V and 10 bases at J, with 10 bases in the middle. This CDR3 contains 13 residues. The CDR3, as DNA: TGCGCCAGCAGCCAAGATGTTGGTCGGGAGCAGTTCTTC. It translates to CASSQDVGREQFF.

J is TRBJ1-5 and V is TRBV6-2 or TRBV6-3; 7 bases fit TRBD1. Trimming cost V 4 bases and J 10 bases; bases outside gene matches: 7. The germline CDR1 and CDR2 sequences are MNHEY and SVGEGT. This CDR3 contains 13 residues. The CDR3 is CASSLVAGGPQHF. The DNA for the CDR3 is TGTGCCAGCAGTTTAGTAGCAGGGGGACCCCAGCATTTT.

This chain joins TRBV28 and TRBJ2-1; 7 bases align to TRBD2. The V gene's germline CDR1 is MDHEN and CDR2 SYDVKM. The CDR3 totals 17 residues. The V segment lost 7 bases and the J segment 6 bases; nucleotides outside the gene matches: 18. CDR3 residues: CASIPGGGGPIVNEQFF. CDR3 nucleotide sequence: TGTGCCAGCATTCCTGGGGGGGGAGGGCCGATAGTCAATGAGCAGTTCTTC.

The chain couples TRBV18 to TRBJ2-7, with D perhaps TRBD1 (6 bases). The CDR3 totals 15 residues. V was pared by 3 bases and J by 6 bases, with 18 bases between. Germline assignment: CDR1 KGHSH and CDR2 LQKENI. For the CDR3, the DNA is TGTGCCAGCTCACCCCAGGGTGGGACATCGGGCGAGCAGTACTTC. Translation gives CASSPQGGTSGEQYF.

This clone was seen a single time. This rearrangement joins TRBV30 to TRBJ1-2; TRBD1 matches 7 bases. The CDR3 spans 16 residues. Unmatched junction bases numbered 14, after V lost 3 bases and J lost 4 bases. The germline CDR1 and CDR2 sequences are GTSNPN and SVGIG (reference sequence). CDR3 DNA: TGTGCCTGGAGGCGCCCCGGGACAGCTACGGGCTATGGCTACACCTTC. It codes for CAWRRPGTATGYGYTF.

The gene calls are TRBV24-1 and TRBJ2-1; 8 nucleotides align to TRBD2. V lost 7 bases, J lost 4 bases, and 2 bases stayed unmatched. CDR3 length equals 13 residues. In germline, CDR1 is KGHDR, CDR2 SFDVKD. The CDR3 bases are TGTGCCACCAGGGCGGGGGGATACAATGAGCAGTTCTTC. Encoded protein: CATRAGGYNEQFF.

The chain has TRBV18 and TRBJ1-4; 11 positions match TRBD1. CDR3 length: 17 residues. The germline V gene has CDR1 KGHSH and CDR2 LQKENI. V dropped 2 bases and J dropped 7; count of bases not matched to a gene: 9. CDR3 sequence reads: CASSPILGTGGAEKLFF. The CDR3 DNA sequence: TGTGCCAGCTCACCAATTCTCGGGACAGGGGGAGCTGAAAAACTGTTTTTT.

The rearrangement joins TRBV10-3 to TRBJ2-7; D unclear. Between the trimmed V and J ends, which lost 4 bases and 2 bases, there was a span of 15 bases. The germline V gene has CDR1 ENHRY and CDR2 SYGVKD. The CDR3 has 15 residues. The CDR3 loop reads CAISVESSPAYEQYF. The DNA for the CDR3 is TGTGCCATCAGTGTGGAGTCCTCACCAGCCTACGAGCAGTACTTC.

This rearrangement joins TRBV7-9 to TRBJ2-5; D unclear. The germline V gene has CDR1 SEHNR and CDR2 FQNEAQ (reference sequence). The ends were cut back, 4 bases at V and 0 bases at J, with 9 bases in the middle. CDR3 length: 14 amino acids. The CDR3 loop reads CASSSSQYQETQYF. The CDR3 bases are TGTGCCAGCAGCTCCTCCCAGTACCAAGAGACCCAGTACTTC. The whole variable domain, remainder taken from reference TRBV7-9 and TRBJ2-5, is DTGVSQNPRHKITKRGQNVTFRCDPISEHNRLYWYRQTLGQGPEFLTYFQNEAQLEKSRLLSDRFSAERPKGSFSTLEIQRTEQGDSAMYLCASSSSQYQETQYFGPGTRLLVL.

This rearrangement joins TRBV9 to TRBJ2-3; 13 bases fit TRBD2. V was clipped by 3 bases and J by 4 bases; unmatched bases: 2. Per germline, CDR1 SGDLS and CDR2 YYNGEE. The CDR3 covers 15 residues. CDR3 nucleotide sequence: TGTGCCAGCAGCGGGACTAGCGGGAGAGCAGATACGCAGTATTTT. Translating it yields CASSGTSGRADTQYF.

V is TRBV5-1 and J is TRBJ2-5; D not certain. The length of the CDR3 is 15 residues. Between the trimmed V and J ends, which lost 3 bases and 4 bases, there was a span of 16 bases. CDR1 is SGHRS and CDR2 is YFSETQ in the germline V gene. CDR3 bases: TGCGCCAGCAGCTCTGAGATTGGAGTTGGAGAGACCCAGTACTTC. It yields the protein CASSSEIGVGETQYF.

The chain combines TRBV30 with TRBJ2-4; the D gene is possibly TRBD2 (6 bases). V was pared by 1 base and J by 0 bases, with 16 bases between. Germline V lookup: CDR1 GTSNPN, CDR2 SVGIG (reference sequence). The CDR3 runs 17 residues. The CDR3 DNA is TGTGCCTGGAGTGGGAGCGGGCCACAGCTAGCCAAAAACATTCAGTACTTC. Its protein is CAWSGSGPQLAKNIQYF. Full variable domain (rest looked up from reference TRBV30 and TRBJ2-4): SQTIHQWPATLVQPVGSPLSLECTVEGTSNPNLYWYRQAAGRGLQLLFYSVGIGQISSEVPQNLSASRPQDRQFILSSKKLLLSDSGFYLCAWSGSGPQLAKNIQYFGAGTRLSVL.

The rearrangement joins TRBV21-1 to TRBJ2-1; the table's D call TRBD2 went unverified against the DNA. TRBV21-1 is annotated as a pseudogene. The length of the CDR3 is 15 residues. CDR3 nucleotide sequence: TGTGCCAGCAGTCAACCGGGACTAGATAACAATGAGCAGTTCTTC. The encoded protein is CASSQPGLDNNEQFF.

J is TRBJ2-1 and V is TRBV19, with D perhaps matching TRBD1 (6 bases). V lost 4 bases and J lost 0, with 10 bases in between. CDR1 is LNHDA, CDR2 SQIVND, per germline (reference sequence). The CDR3 is 15 residues long. The CDR3 is CASSTTGISYNEQFF. The DNA for the CDR3 is TGTGCCAGTAGTACGACAGGTATCTCCTACAATGAGCAGTTCTTC.

The chain carries TRBV28 and TRBJ1-5, with TRBD1 as a possible D gene (6 bases). Trimming pared 3 bases from V and 5 bases from J, leaving 17 bases between. The germline V gene encodes CDR1 MDHEN and CDR2 SYDVKM. The CDR3 has 16 residues. The CDR3 here is CASSLGQGHDYQPQHF. For the CDR3, the DNA is TGTGCCAGCAGTTTGGGGCAGGGGCATGACTATCAGCCCCAGCATTTT.

The count of this clone is one. The chain is built from TRBV3-1 (or the pseudogene TRBV3-2) and TRBJ2-5; D remains ambiguous. The CDR3 loop spans 15 amino acids. With 0 bases removed from V and 7 bases from J, the gap between germline ends came to 15 bases. CDR1 is LGHDT and CDR2 is YNNKEL in the germline V gene (reference sequence). For the CDR3, the DNA is TGTGCCAGCAGCCAAGACCACCGAAACTATGGGACCCAGTACTTC. This gives the protein CASSQDHRNYGTQYF.

The chain links TRBV28 to TRBJ2-5; possibly TRBD2 for D (5 bases). The length of the CDR3 is 17 residues. The V end lost 6 bases, the J end lost 2 bases, and 22 bases lay between the germline ends. CDR1 is MDHEN and CDR2 is SYDVKM in the germline V gene. The CDR3 coding sequence is TGTGCCAGCAGCTCAGATGGACTCCCCCTCACTCAAGAGACCCAGTACTTC. It codes for CASSSDGLPLTQETQYF.

The chain is built from TRBV12-3 or TRBV12-4 and TRBJ1-5; no clear D gene. The ends were cut back, 6 bases at V and 3 bases at J, with 6 bases in the middle. This CDR3 has 12 amino acids. The CDR3 here is CASSKLNQPQHF. CDR3 sequence (DNA): TGTGCCAGCAGCAAACTCAATCAGCCCCAGCATTTT.

The chain uses TRBV11-2 and TRBJ2-5; 10 bases agree with TRBD2. The V gene's germline CDR1 is SGHAT and CDR2 FQNNGV. Unmatched junction bases numbered 3, after V lost 5 bases and J lost 3 bases. The CDR3 has 14 amino acids. This chain's CDR3 is CASSPTSGKETQYF. CDR3 bases: TGTGCCAGCAGCCCTACTAGCGGGAAAGAGACCCAGTACTTC.

The V gene is TRBV18, the J gene TRBJ1-1; no reliable D call. This CDR3 spans 13 amino acids. V was pared by 6 bases and J by 1 base, with 9 bases between. Looked up from germline, CDR1 is KGHSH and CDR2 is LQKENI. The CDR3 spells CASSNTENTEAFF. The CDR3 DNA reads TGTGCCAGCTCCAATACAGAGAACACTGAAGCTTTCTTT. Complete variable domain (other parts from reference TRBV18 and TRBJ1-1): NAGVMQNPRHLVRRRGQEARLRCSPMKGHSHVYWYRQLPEEGLKFMVYLQKENIIDESGMPKERFSAEFPKEGPSILRIQQVVRGDSAAYFCASSNTENTEAFFGQGTRLTVV.

The V and J genes are TRBV2 and TRBJ1-2; 9 bases are a match to TRBD1. V shed 4 bases, J shed 4 bases, and the junction held 4 bases outside the gene matches. This CDR3 is built from 14 residues. Germline loops: CDR1 SNHLY, CDR2 FYNNEI. Here the CDR3 reads CASSGDRVGYGYTF. The CDR3 coding sequence is TGTGCCAGCAGTGGGGACAGGGTGGGCTATGGCTACACCTTC.

The chain employs TRBV5-4 and TRBJ1-2; perhaps TRBD1 as D (6 bases). The CDR3 loop spans 13 amino acids. CDR1 and CDR2 (germline): SGHNT, YYREEE (reference sequence). Between the trimmed V and J ends, which lost 4 bases and 8 bases, there was a span of 15 bases. The CDR3 coding sequence is TGTGCCAGCAGCCAAGACAGGTCTGGGGGCTACACCTTC. It translates to CASSQDRSGGYTF.

V and J are TRBV28 and TRBJ2-6; D unresolved. The CDR3 totals 16 residues. The V end was cut by 3 bases, the J end by 2 bases, with 11 bases between. Per the germline V gene, CDR1 is MDHEN and CDR2 is SYDVKM. The CDR3 DNA reads as TGTGCCAGCAGTTTCCCTCCAGGCACTGGGGCCAACGTCCTGACTTTC. Its translation is CASSFPPGTGANVLTF.

In this sample, this clone turned up once. V is TRBV6-5 and J is TRBJ2-7, with D maybe TRBD2 (5 bases). The CDR3 consists of 13 residues. V dropped 7 bases and J dropped 1 base, with 11 bases sitting between them. Germline assignment: CDR1 MNHEY and CDR2 SVGAGI. The CDR3: CASTEESSYEQYF. The CDR3, as DNA: TGTGCCAGCACGGAGGAGAGTTCCTACGAGCAGTACTTC.

This clone is a singleton in its sample. The chain joins TRBV7-7 to TRBJ2-7; maybe TRBD1 (6 bases). The CDR3 has 13 residues. CDR1 is SSHAT and CDR2 is FNYEAQ in the germline V gene (reference sequence). CDR3 in DNA: TGTGGTAGGGCAGGTACAGGGTACTACGAGCAGTACTTC. Amino acid sequence: CGRAGTGYYEQYF. The variable domain in full, with the rest retrieved from reference TRBV7-7 and TRBJ2-7, is GAGVSQSPRYKVTKRGQDVTLRCDPISSHATLYWYQQALGQGPEFLTYFNYEAQPDKSGLPSDRFSAERPEGSISTLTIQRTEQRDSAMYRCGRAGTGYYEQYFGPGTRLTVT.

This chain joins TRBV29-1 and TRBJ2-2, with 7 nucleotides matching TRBD1. The CDR3 extends over 18 amino acids. Germline CDR1 SQVTM, CDR2 ANQGSEA. J gave up 0 bases and V 0 bases, and 10 bases lay outside the gene matches. The CDR3 protein is CSVEDPTGVAPNTGELFF. The CDR3 nucleotides are TGCAGCGTTGAAGATCCCACAGGGGTTGCCCCGAACACCGGGGAGCTGTTTTTT.

The J gene is TRBJ1-1, the V gene TRBV18; the match to TRBD1 covers 9 bases. The germline gives CDR1 KGHSH, CDR2 LQKENI. CDR3 length: 15 amino acids. Germline trimming cut 5 bases from V and 5 bases from J; bases unmatched to any gene: 9. Written as DNA, the CDR3 is TGTGCCAGCTCATCCGGGACAGGGCTGAGGACTGAAGCTTTCTTT. Its translation is CASSSGTGLRTEAFF.

The chain uses TRBV29-1 and TRBJ1-2; D remains ambiguous. Trimming left V 1 base short and J 0 bases short, with 9 bases between. Germline-derived CDR1 and CDR2 are SQVTM and ANQGSEA. The CDR3 is 14 residues long. DNA for the CDR3: TGCAGCGTTGAAGGTGCAGATTCTAACTATGGCTACACCTTC. Residues: CSVEGADSNYGYTF. Drawing the rest from reference TRBV29-1 and TRBJ1-2, the complete variable domain is SAVISQKPSRDICQRGTSLTIQCQVDSQVTMMFWYRQQPGQSLTLIATANQGSEATYESGFVIDKFPISRPNLTFSTLTVSNMSPEDSSIYLCSVEGADSNYGYTFGSGTRLTVV.

The rearrangement links TRBV14 to TRBJ1-3, with D possibly matching TRBD1 (6 bases). This CDR3 has 20 residues. V was trimmed by 3 bases and J by 0 bases, leaving 24 bases between them. Per germline, CDR1 SGHDN and CDR2 FVKESK. The CDR3 loop reads CASSQNPIDGGFGSGNTIYF. Here the CDR3 DNA reads TGTGCCAGCAGCCAGAACCCTATCGATGGGGGCTTCGGCTCTGGAAACACCATATATTTT.

This chain links TRBV10-3 with TRBJ2-1, with 10 bases lining up with TRBD2. Germline V gene sequence: CDR1 ENHRY, CDR2 SYGVKD. The CDR3 contains 16 residues. The J segment lost 5 bases and the V segment lost 6 bases, leaving 10 bases of the junction unmatched. CDR3 bases: TGTGCCATCAGAGGCCAGAGCGGGAGGGGTGACAATGAGCAGTTCTTC. It specifies CAIRGQSGRGDNEQFF.